This TCR beta chain appears in the sequencing data of a study of shared clonotypes between healthy human individuals (dated by TCRdb to about 2020). For context, the study as a whole: Two women and three men aged 18 to 49 years were included in the cohort. Per donor, leukapheresis produced somewhere between about 0.8 and 9.5 billion PBMCs. To estimate repertoire size and how much clonotype sharing occurs between individuals, the study deeply sequenced the blood TCR repertoires of about five healthy adults. Libraries were prepared and TCR repertoires were sequenced by different laboratories using diverse techniques, in order to increase sequencing depth and limit assay-specific biases. Per donor, three plates each were used for CD4 naive and CD4 memory, two for CD8 naive, and one for CD8 memory.

This clone was observed a few times. What this receptor recognizes is not known. There are no base qualities to consult, and no much larger clone falls within one base. Results the study describes overall, beyond this receptor: Incomplete sequencing was indicated by rarefaction of sorted-subset datasets, despite the large sequencing depth. Sampling was restricted to blood, and TCR repertoires in tissues likely differ from the TCR repertoires found in blood. The small number of donors limited the genetic and exposure-history diversity represented. Larger estimated clonotype richness was generally found for naive subsets than for memory subsets. Across a few donors, around 5% of naive CD4, 3% to 3.5% of naive CD8, around 2.5% of memory CD4, and under 0.45% of memory CD8 clonotypes were shared. Clonotypes shared by all four sorted-subset donors showed higher generation probabilities than non-shared clonotypes. Pairwise subsampling led to the expectation that sequencing depth would affect the degree of clonotype sharing among donors.

V drops 3 bases and J drops 2 bases, leaving 6 bases in between. The CDR3 has 14 amino acids, counting the end cysteine and phenylalanine. Only the CDR3 portion is preserved as DNA: 42 bases, with reading frame beginning at the first base. CDR1 and CDR2, per the germline V gene, are SGHDT and YYEEEE. The donors were healthy, HIV-negative adults with no recently reported acute infections or vaccinations. All donors were Caucasian adults living in Nashville, Tennessee, USA. CD4+ T cells were enriched by magnetic negative selection, after which naive cells were positively selected on CD45RA and the negative fraction was taken as the memory subset. Blood was collected by leukapheresis, and PBMCs were isolated by Ficoll-Histopaque density gradient centrifugation and then cryopreserved in liquid nitrogen vapor phase. Analytical flow cytometry was used to check the purity and quantity of each magnetically sorted T cell population. From each sorted fraction, genomic DNA was isolated and quantified by UV absorbance on a Nanodrop 2000c.

Using the deep immunoSEQ assay, multiplex PCR amplified TCR CDR3 regions from genomic DNA. For each cell subset, the extracted genomic DNA was distributed evenly across all wells of several immunoSEQ 96-well plates, and each plate served as one replicate. For sorted subsets, 200 to 250 ng genomic DNA, equal to tens of thousands of T cell genomes, was loaded into each replicate PCR. Purified libraries were measured with a Qubit 3.0 fluorometer, size-checked on a Bioanalyzer 2100, and measured again with the KAPA Library Quantification kit. Every immunoSEQ 96-well plate was sequenced on a dedicated single-read 150-cycle Illumina NextSeq 550 flow cell. On the authors' methods: Because the immunoSEQ output held only junctional sequences and lacked quality scores, the filtering could not match the filtering applied to full-length reads. To assign V/J genes and CDR3, sequences were annotated against IMGT germline references using PyIR, a Python wrapper for IgBLAST v1.9. Reads were filtered out if the reads had weak V/J assignments (E-value above 1e-6), no CDR3, stop codons, out-of-frame junctions, or ambiguous translated residues. A V3J clonotype was defined by an identical inferred V gene, J gene, and CDR3 amino acid sequence. The percentage overlap between two repertoires was calculated by dividing the number of shared unique clonotypes by the size of the smaller repertoire. Richness of each repertoire was evaluated using RTK rarefaction, the Chao1 estimator, and Recon v2.1 estimates of unobserved clonotypes. OLGA was used to compute generation probabilities for all TCRbeta clonotypes that the gDNA method yielded from several donors. As stored in TCRdb, this immuneACCESS dataset retains in-frame rearrangements with V and J assigned. A fraction of the clones does not appear; measured against another copy, unresolved V genes explain less than half of the discrepancy, and the remainder lacks a known reason. V and J calls and clone size follow that table, whereas D and trimming were derived from the DNA. The sample includes 150,000 to 200,000 clones, with 66% observed a single time. Roughly 10% of the sample rests with the top ten.

The origin of this receptor is a young man in good health. Recombination linked TRBV5-6 to TRBJ2-6; confidence is insufficient to name the D gene. The sample was memory CD4+ T cells sorted from blood. Reading the label with the study, this specimen's cell subset or site is: CD45RA-negative fraction. The CDR3 in this case is CASSSRAGANVLTF. The nucleotide sequence reads as follows: TGTGCCAGCAGCTCCCGCGCTGGGGCCAACGTCCTGACTTTC. The entire variable domain, with the stretches around the CDR3 drawn from the reference TRBV5-6 and TRBJ2-6 proteins, is DAGVTQSPTHLIKTRGQQVTLRCSPKSGHDTVSWYQQALGQGPQFIFQYYEEEERQRGNFPDRFSGHQFPNYSSELNVNALLLGDSALYLCASSSRAGANVLTFGAGSRLTVL.